The table lists the clone carrying this TCR beta chain with a count of one. Other nucleotide sequences from this sample produce the same CDR3. The data are from a study of blood T cell repertoires in COVID-19. Sequencing was performed with immunoSEQ multiplex PCR; in TCRdb, only in-frame clones are kept and a portion is missing. Here the sample spans about 90,000 clones, 80% being singletons. Trimming removed 2 bases at V and 4 bases at J, with 6 bases between. The CDR3 runs 13 residues. The sequence derives from a woman aged 70 to 79 with acute or convalescent COVID-19. The chain combines TRBV12-3 or TRBV12-4 with TRBJ1-5, with D uncertain. The source material was peripheral blood. The CDR3 sequence: CASSLRGNQPQHF. The CDR3 DNA sequence: TGTGCCAGCAGTTTACGGGGTAATCAGCCCCAGCATTTT.